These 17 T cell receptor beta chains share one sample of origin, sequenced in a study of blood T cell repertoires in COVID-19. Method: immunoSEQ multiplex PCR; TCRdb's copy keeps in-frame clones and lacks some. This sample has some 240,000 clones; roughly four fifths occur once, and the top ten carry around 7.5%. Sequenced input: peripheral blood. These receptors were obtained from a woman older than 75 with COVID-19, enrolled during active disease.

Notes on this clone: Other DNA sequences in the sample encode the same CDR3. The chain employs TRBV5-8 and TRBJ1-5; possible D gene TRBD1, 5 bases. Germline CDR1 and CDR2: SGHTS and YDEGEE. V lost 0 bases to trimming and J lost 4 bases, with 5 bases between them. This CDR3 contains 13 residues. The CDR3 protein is CASSLAGNQPQHF. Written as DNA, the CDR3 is TGTGCCAGCAGCTTGGCAGGGAATCAGCCCCAGCATTTT.

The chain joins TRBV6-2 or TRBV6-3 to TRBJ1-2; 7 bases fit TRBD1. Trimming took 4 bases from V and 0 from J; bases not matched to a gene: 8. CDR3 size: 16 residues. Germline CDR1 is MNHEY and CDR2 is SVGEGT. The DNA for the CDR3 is TGTGCCAGCAGTTCTTTCCGGACAGGCCCTAACTATGGCTACACCTTC. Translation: CASSSFRTGPNYGYTF.

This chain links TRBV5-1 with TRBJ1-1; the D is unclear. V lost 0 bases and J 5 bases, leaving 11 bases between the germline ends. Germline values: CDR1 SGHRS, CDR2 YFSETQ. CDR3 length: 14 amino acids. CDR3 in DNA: TGCGCCAGCAGCTTGGTGTCGGGAAGTACTGAAGCTTTCTTT. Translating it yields CASSLVSGSTEAFF. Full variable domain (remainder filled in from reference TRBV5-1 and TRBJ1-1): KAGVTQTPRYLIKTRGQQVTLSCSPISGHRSVSWYQQTPGQGLQFLFEYFSETQRNKGNFPGRFSGRQFSNSRSEMNVSTLELGDSALYLCASSLVSGSTEAFFGQGTRLTVV.

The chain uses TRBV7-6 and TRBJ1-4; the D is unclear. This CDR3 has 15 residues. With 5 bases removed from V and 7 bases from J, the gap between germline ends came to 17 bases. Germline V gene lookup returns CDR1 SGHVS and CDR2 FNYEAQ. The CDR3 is CASSIGAALSEKLFF. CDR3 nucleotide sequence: TGTGCCAGCAGCATCGGAGCCGCTTTGAGTGAAAAACTGTTTTTT.

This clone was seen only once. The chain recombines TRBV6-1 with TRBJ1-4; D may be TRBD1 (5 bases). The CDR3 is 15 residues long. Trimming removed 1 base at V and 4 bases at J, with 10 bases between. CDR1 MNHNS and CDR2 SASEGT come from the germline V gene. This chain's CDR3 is CASSEGGGGNEKLFF. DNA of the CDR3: TGTGCCAGCAGTGAAGGTGGGGGGGGTAATGAAAAACTGTTTTTT.

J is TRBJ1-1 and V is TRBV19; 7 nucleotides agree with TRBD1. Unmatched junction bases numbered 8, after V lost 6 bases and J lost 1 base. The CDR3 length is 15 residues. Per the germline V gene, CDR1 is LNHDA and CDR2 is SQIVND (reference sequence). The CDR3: CASSTDRAPNTEAFF. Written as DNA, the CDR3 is TGTGCCAGTAGCACCGACAGGGCGCCGAACACTGAAGCTTTCTTT.

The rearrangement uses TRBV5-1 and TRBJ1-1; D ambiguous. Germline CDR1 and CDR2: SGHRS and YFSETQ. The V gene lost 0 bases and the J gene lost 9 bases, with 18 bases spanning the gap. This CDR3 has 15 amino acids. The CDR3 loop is CASSLALGGLEQAFF. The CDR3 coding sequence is TGCGCCAGCAGCTTGGCTCTGGGTGGGCTTGAACAAGCTTTCTTT.

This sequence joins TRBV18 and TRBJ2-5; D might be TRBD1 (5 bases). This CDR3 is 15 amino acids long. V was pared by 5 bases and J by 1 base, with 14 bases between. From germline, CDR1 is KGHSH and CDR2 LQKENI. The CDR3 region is CASSKGSFFQETQYF. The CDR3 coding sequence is TGTGCCAGCTCAAAGGGGTCCTTCTTCCAAGAGACCCAGTACTTC.

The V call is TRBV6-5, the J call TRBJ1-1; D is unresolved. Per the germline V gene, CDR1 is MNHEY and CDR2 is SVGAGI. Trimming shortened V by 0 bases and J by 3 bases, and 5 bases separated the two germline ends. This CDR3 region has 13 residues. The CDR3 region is CASSYSSYTEAFF. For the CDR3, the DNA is TGTGCCAGCAGTTACTCGAGCTACACTGAAGCTTTCTTT.

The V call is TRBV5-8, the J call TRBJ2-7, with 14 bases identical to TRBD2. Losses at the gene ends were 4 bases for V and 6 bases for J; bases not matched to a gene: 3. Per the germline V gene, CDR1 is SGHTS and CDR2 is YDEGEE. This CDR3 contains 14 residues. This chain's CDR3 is CASSGGLAGGEQYF. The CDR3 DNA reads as TGTGCCAGCAGCGGCGGACTAGCGGGAGGCGAGCAGTACTTC.

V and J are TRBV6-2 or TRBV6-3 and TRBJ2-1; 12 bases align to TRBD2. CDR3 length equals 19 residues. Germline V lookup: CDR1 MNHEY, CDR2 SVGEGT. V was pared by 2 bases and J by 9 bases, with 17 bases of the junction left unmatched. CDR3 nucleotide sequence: TGTGCCAGCAGTTACCGGCTAGCGGGAGGGCCTAGAGATATCGGTGAGCAGTTCTTC. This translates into CASSYRLAGGPRDIGEQFF.

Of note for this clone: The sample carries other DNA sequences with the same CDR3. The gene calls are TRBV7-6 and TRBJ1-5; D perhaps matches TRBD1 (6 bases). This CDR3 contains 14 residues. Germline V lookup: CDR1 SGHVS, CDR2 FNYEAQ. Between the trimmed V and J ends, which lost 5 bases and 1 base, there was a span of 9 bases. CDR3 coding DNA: TGTGCCAGCAGCCCCGGGACAAGCAATCAGCCCCAGCATTTT. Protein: CASSPGTSNQPQHF.

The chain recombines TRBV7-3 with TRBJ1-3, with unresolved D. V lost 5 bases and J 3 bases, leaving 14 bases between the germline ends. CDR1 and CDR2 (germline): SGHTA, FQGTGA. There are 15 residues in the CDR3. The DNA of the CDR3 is TGTGCCAGCAGCACCACTTCAGGTGGTGGAAACACCATATATTTT. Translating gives CASSTTSGGGNTIYF.

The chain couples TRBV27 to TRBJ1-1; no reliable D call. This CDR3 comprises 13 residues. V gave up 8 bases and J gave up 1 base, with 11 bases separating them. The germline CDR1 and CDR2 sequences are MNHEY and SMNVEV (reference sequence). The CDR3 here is CASSERGNTEAFF. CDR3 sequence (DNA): TGTGCCAGCTCCGAGCGGGGGAACACTGAAGCTTTCTTT.

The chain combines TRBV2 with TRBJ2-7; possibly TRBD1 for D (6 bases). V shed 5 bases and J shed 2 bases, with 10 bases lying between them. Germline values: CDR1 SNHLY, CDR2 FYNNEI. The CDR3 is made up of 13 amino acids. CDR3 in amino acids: CASSRQETYEQYF. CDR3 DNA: TGTGCCAGCAGTCGACAGGAAACCTACGAGCAGTACTTC.

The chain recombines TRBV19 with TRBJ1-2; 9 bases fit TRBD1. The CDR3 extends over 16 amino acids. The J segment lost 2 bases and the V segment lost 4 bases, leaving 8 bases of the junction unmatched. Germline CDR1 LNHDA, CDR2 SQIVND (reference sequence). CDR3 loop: CASSTQGQGANYGYTF. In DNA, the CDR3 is TGTGCCAGTAGTACCCAGGGACAGGGTGCCAACTATGGCTACACCTTC.

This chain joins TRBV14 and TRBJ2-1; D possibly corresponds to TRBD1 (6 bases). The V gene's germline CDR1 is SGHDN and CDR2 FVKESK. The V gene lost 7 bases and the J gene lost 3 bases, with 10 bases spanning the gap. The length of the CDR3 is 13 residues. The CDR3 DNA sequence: TGTGCCAGCACCCCAGGGGTCTACAATGAGCAGTTCTTC. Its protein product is CASTPGVYNEQFF.